The 24 T cell receptor beta chains reported below all come from one sample, sequenced in a study of radiotherapy plus CTLA-4 blockade in lung cancer. The method was immunoSEQ multiplex PCR; TCRdb's version includes in-frame clones alone and lacks a portion of them. The repertoire holds just under 60,000 clones, 70% to 80% seen once, with around 3.7% in the top ten. The source was peripheral blood, collected from a patient treated with radiotherapy plus ipilimumab. These receptors were taken from a human donor with non-small cell lung cancer who had a partial response to radiotherapy plus ipilimumab.

This clone showed up just a few times. The chain employs TRBV19 and TRBJ2-7, with TRBD2 identical over 9 bases. V lost 4 bases and J lost 1; bases outside the gene matches: 8. CDR1 LNHDA and CDR2 SQIVND come from the germline V gene (reference sequence). The CDR3 loop spans 16 amino acids. The CDR3 here is CASSTFQTSGSYEQYF. The CDR3 DNA is TGTGCCAGTAGTACCTTCCAGACTAGCGGATCCTACGAGCAGTACTTC.

The chain is built from TRBV5-1 and TRBJ1-6; tentatively, D is TRBD1 (5 bases). Germline assignment: CDR1 SGHRS and CDR2 YFSETQ. Trimming cost V 5 bases and J 5 bases, with 8 bases left between them. The CDR3 sequence is 13 residues long. The CDR3 nucleotides read TGCGCCAGCAGTGTGACAGATAATTCACCCCTCCACTTT. Protein product: CASSVTDNSPLHF.

The J gene is TRBJ2-1, the V gene TRBV28; 7 bases map to TRBD1. In germline, CDR1 is MDHEN, CDR2 SYDVKM. The CDR3 runs to 15 residues. After removal of 4 bases from V and 1 base from J, the junction contained 4 bases not matched to a gene. The CDR3 coding sequence is TGTGCCAGCAGTTCCAGGGGGTTGTCCTACAATGAGCAGTTCTTC. It yields the protein CASSSRGLSYNEQFF.

This clone was recorded once. The V gene is TRBV19, the J gene TRBJ2-1; a possible D gene is TRBD1 (5 bases). Germline CDR1 reads LNHDA; CDR2 reads SQIVND (reference sequence). V was cut by 7 bases and J by 0 bases, with 19 bases left in between. This CDR3 is built from 17 residues. The CDR3 protein is CASTPRQGPSSYNEQFF. The DNA for the CDR3 is TGTGCCAGTACCCCCCGTCAGGGCCCGAGCTCCTACAATGAGCAGTTCTTC.

The chain uses TRBV2 and TRBJ1-6; 9 positions match TRBD1. This CDR3 has 13 residues. With 8 bases clipped from V and 9 bases from J, the junction kept 5 bases outside the gene matches. The germline V gene encodes CDR1 SNHLY and CDR2 FYNNEI. The CDR3: CASLDRGVSPLHF. DNA of the CDR3: TGTGCCAGCCTGGACAGGGGAGTTTCACCCCTCCACTTT.

The rearrangement links TRBV19 to TRBJ1-5; D is perhaps TRBD1 (5 bases). CDR1 and CDR2 (germline): LNHDA, SQIVND (reference sequence). The germline V and J ends were trimmed by 6 bases and 3 bases, with 9 bases remaining between them. CDR3 length: 13 residues. CDR3: CASSGHVNQPQHF. CDR3 DNA sequence: TGTGCCAGTAGCGGACACGTCAATCAGCCCCAGCATTTT. The full variable domain, in which reference TRBV19 and TRBJ1-5 provide the parts outside the CDR3, is DGGITQSPKYLFRKEGQNVTLSCEQNLNHDAMYWYRQDPGQGLRLIYYSQIVNDFQKGDIAEGYSVSREKKESFPLTVTSAQKNPTAFYLCASSGHVNQPQHFGDGTRLSIL.

The chain couples TRBV9 to TRBJ2-3, with D possibly being TRBD2 (6 bases). Germline CDR1 and CDR2: SGDLS and YYNGEE. V gave up 6 bases and J gave up 0 bases, with 14 bases separating them. The CDR3 runs to 15 residues. The CDR3 protein is CASTVGGFSTDTQYF. CDR3 sequence (DNA): TGTGCCAGCACCGTGGGGGGATTTAGCACAGATACGCAGTATTTT.

The chain links TRBV19 to TRBJ1-2, with 7 bases fitting TRBD1. The length of the CDR3 is 15 residues. Trimming at V came to 3 bases and at J to 7 bases, leaving 11 bases not matched to a gene. Germline V gives CDR1 LNHDA, CDR2 SQIVND (reference sequence). The chain's CDR3 is CASSITGATPAGYTF. CDR3 DNA sequence: TGTGCCAGTAGTATCACAGGGGCGACTCCGGCTGGCTACACCTTC.

This chain uses TRBV10-2 with TRBJ1-5; TRBD1 agrees at 8 bases. Germline V gene data show CDR1 as WSHSY and CDR2 as SAAADI. J lost 3 bases, V lost 8 bases, and 18 bases had no gene match. The CDR3 covers 18 residues. The CDR3 loop is CASGTGGIWPHLNQPQHF. The CDR3 DNA is TGCGCCAGCGGCACAGGGGGTATTTGGCCCCACCTCAATCAGCCCCAGCATTTT.

This clone was counted a few times. V gene TRBV5-6 combines with J gene TRBJ1-4; 9 bases fit TRBD1. The CDR3 runs 17 residues. The junction had 15 bases not matched to a gene; V was cut back by 2 bases and J by 10 bases. The germline gives CDR1 SGHDT, CDR2 YYEEEE. The CDR3 region has the DNA TGTGCCAGCAGCTTTCGACAGGGGGATCGGTTTGGTGCAAAACTGTTTTTT. This sequence encodes CASSFRQGDRFGAKLFF. The variable domain in full, with the rest retrieved from reference TRBV5-6 and TRBJ1-4, is DAGVTQSPTHLIKTRGQQVTLRCSPKSGHDTVSWYQQALGQGPQFIFQYYEEEERQRGNFPDRFSGHQFPNYSSELNVNALLLGDSALYLCASSFRQGDRFGAKLFFGSGTQLSVL.

This clone came up a few times. The V gene is TRBV6-6, the J gene TRBJ1-6; tentatively, D is TRBD1 (5 bases). V was cut by 9 bases and J by 0 bases, with 9 bases left in between. Per the germline V gene, CDR1 is MNHNY and CDR2 is SVGAGI (reference sequence). The CDR3 extends over 14 amino acids. The CDR3 region is CASFDSSYNSPLHF. CDR3 in DNA: TGTGCCAGTTTCGACAGCTCCTATAATTCACCCCTCCACTTT.

The chain has TRBV27 and TRBJ2-1; weak D call: TRBD1 (6 bases). V was pared by 5 bases and J by 0 bases, with 11 bases between. Germline lookup yields CDR1 MNHEY and CDR2 SMNVEV (reference sequence). This CDR3 has 15 amino acids. CDR3 residues: CASSTDRPSYNEQFF. The CDR3 DNA reads TGTGCCAGCAGTACAGACAGGCCCTCCTACAATGAGCAGTTCTTC.

The rearrangement joins TRBV6-5 to TRBJ2-3; D possibly corresponds to TRBD2 (6 bases). The CDR3 is 15 amino acids. The V and J ends lost 5 bases and 2 bases respectively, with 14 bases between them. The germline CDR1 and CDR2 sequences are MNHEY and SVGAGI. CDR3 coding DNA: TGTGCCAGCAGTCCCCCCGGAGGGCACACAGATACGCAGTATTTT. Translating it yields CASSPPGGHTDTQYF.

The chain employs TRBV6-1 and TRBJ2-3; 12 bases align to TRBD2. V trimming: 5 bases; J trimming: 4 bases; junction bases outside the gene matches: 4. The CDR3 sequence is 15 residues long. Germline-derived CDR1 and CDR2 are MNHNS and SASEGT. Written as DNA, the CDR3 is TGTGCCAGCAGTCAAACTAGCGGGGGGCCAGATACGCAGTATTTT. Protein sequence: CASSQTSGGPDTQYF.

The rearrangement links TRBV5-1 to TRBJ2-3; TRBD2 agrees at 7 bases. The germline CDR1 and CDR2 sequences are SGHRS and YFSETQ. J was trimmed by 0 bases and V by 0 bases; bases with no gene match: 4. This CDR3 comprises 16 residues. CDR3 in amino acids: CASSLDPSGSTDTQYF. The CDR3 coding sequence is TGCGCCAGCAGCTTGGATCCTAGCGGTAGCACAGATACGCAGTATTTT.

This clone has more than one count but fewer than ten. J is TRBJ1-2 and V is TRBV5-4, with TRBD1 matching over 7 bases. Trimming cost V 0 bases and J 8 bases; bases outside gene matches: 10. CDR3 length: 15 amino acids. CDR1 is SGHNT and CDR2 is YYREEE in the germline V gene (reference sequence). The CDR3 sequence is CASSLDTTGVQGYTF. CDR3 DNA sequence: TGTGCCAGCAGCTTGGACACTACAGGGGTGCAAGGCTACACCTTC.

The chain employs TRBV2 and TRBJ2-1, with 8 nucleotides matching TRBD2. This CDR3 spans 15 amino acids. CDR1 SNHLY and CDR2 FYNNEI come from the germline V gene. V shed 7 bases, J shed 4 bases, and the junction held 9 bases outside the gene matches. CDR3 loop: CASTLPGGRYNEQFF. The CDR3 DNA sequence: TGTGCCAGCACCCTTCCGGGGGGGAGGTACAATGAGCAGTTCTTC. The full variable domain, with the rest looked up from reference TRBV2 and TRBJ2-1, is EPEVTQTPSHQVTQMGQEVILRCVPISNHLYFYWYRQILGQKVEFLVSFYNNEISEKSEIFDDQFSVERPDGSNFTLKIRSTKLEDSAMYFCASTLPGGRYNEQFFGPGTRLTVL.

The chain uses TRBV4-3 and TRBJ1-6, with a weak D call TRBD1 (5 bases). The CDR3 sequence is 15 residues long. Germline V CDR1 and CDR2: LGHNA, YSLEER. V lost 0 bases, J lost 7 bases, and 10 bases lay in between. The CDR3 DNA sequence: TGCGCCAGCAGCCAAGAACGGGGGTCGAATTCACCCCTCCACTTT. Residues: CASSQERGSNSPLHF.

Written as DNA, the CDR3 is TGTGCCAGAAGCACACAGGGGCGCACCTTCAGTGAGCAGTTCTTC. The encoded protein is CARSTQGRTFSEQFF. This chain joins TRBV5-3 and TRBJ2-1; 7 nucleotides match TRBD1. TRBV5-3 is an ORF, with its function uncertain. The CDR3 totals 15 residues. With V trimmed by 4 bases and J by 9 bases, 13 bases remained unmatched.

This clone was observed once. This sequence joins TRBV10-3 and TRBJ1-2, with D hard to call. This CDR3 spans 13 amino acids. The germline gives CDR1 ENHRY, CDR2 SYGVKD. V was trimmed by 4 bases and J by 5 bases, leaving 11 bases between them. CDR3 sequence: CAISGSRGYGYTF. The CDR3 bases are TGTGCCATCAGTGGGTCTCGAGGATATGGCTACACCTTC.

The genes are TRBV5-1 and TRBJ2-5, with 10 bases that match TRBD2. The J call is in doubt because the DNA end fits TRBJ2-7 better. The CDR3 consists of 17 residues. Germline V gene sequence: CDR1 SGHRS, CDR2 YFSETQ. CDR3 residues: CASSPGLAAARTYEQYF. CDR3 sequence (DNA): TGCGCCAGCAGCCCAGGACTAGCGGCAGCCCGGACCTACGAGCAGTACTTC.

The V and J genes are TRBV7-2 and TRBJ2-3; TRBD1 matches at 8 bases. In germline, CDR1 is SGHTA, CDR2 FQGNSA. Germline trimming cut 7 bases from V and 4 bases from J; bases unmatched to any gene: 10. The CDR3 has 15 residues. The CDR3 nucleotides are TGTGCCAGCAAAAGGGACAGGTCGTATGCAGATACGCAGTATTTT. This gives the protein CASKRDRSYADTQYF.

The chain uses TRBV5-6 and TRBJ2-6; 8 nucleotides agree with TRBD1. CDR1 is SGHDT, CDR2 YYEEEE, per germline. The CDR3 is 16 amino acids. Losses at the gene ends were 4 bases for V and 3 bases for J; bases not matched to a gene: 6. The DNA for the CDR3 is TGTGCCAGCAGCCCCAGGGGGCCAGGTGGGGCCAACGTCCTGACTTTC. Protein sequence: CASSPRGPGGANVLTF.

This clone was detected only once. The rearrangement uses TRBV4-1 and TRBJ2-7; D may be TRBD2 (5 bases). Per germline, CDR1 MGHRA and CDR2 YSYEKL. This CDR3 has 15 residues. The germline V and J ends were trimmed by 0 bases and 1 base, with 10 bases remaining between them. CDR3 sequence (DNA): TGCGCCAGCAGCCAAGATGGGCTAGCTTCCTACGAGCAGTACTTC. Protein product: CASSQDGLASYEQYF.